Presented here are 27 T cell receptor beta chains from one specimen sequenced in a study of T cells in localized non-small cell lung cancer. The data were produced by immunoSEQ multiplex PCR, yet TCRdb's version contains in-frame clones alone and is incomplete. The sample lists 130,000 or so clones, roughly 90% occurring once. Here the sequenced sample was peripheral blood, taken before any cancer treatment. These TCRs come from a female donor older than 55 with stage I lung adenocarcinoma.

The table lists this clone with a few counts. The chain has TRBV6-5 and TRBJ2-1; 8 nucleotides agree with TRBD2. Germline V gene sequence: CDR1 MNHEY, CDR2 SVGAGI. CDR3 length: 14 amino acids. V trimming: 5 bases; J trimming: 7 bases; junction bases outside the gene matches: 7. CDR3 in amino acids: CASSVAGRLNEQFF. The CDR3 DNA reads TGTGCCAGCAGTGTAGCGGGACGGTTAAATGAGCAGTTCTTC.

The chain combines TRBV2 with TRBJ1-1; unclear D gene. CDR1 is SNHLY, CDR2 FYNNEI, per germline. Deletions cut 6 bases from V and 0 bases from J, with 8 bases between. This CDR3 region has 13 residues. The CDR3 nucleotides read TGTGCCAGCAGCCCCCCCATGAACACTGAAGCTTTCTTT. Protein sequence: CASSPPMNTEAFF.

The chain carries TRBV10-2 and TRBJ2-5, with D possibly being TRBD2 (6 bases). The V and J ends lost 5 bases and 1 base respectively, with 20 bases between them. This CDR3 is built from 17 residues. CDR1 and CDR2 from the germline V gene are WSHSY and SAAADI. CDR3 loop: CASSRVGLSRGQETQYF. The CDR3 DNA is TGCGCCAGCAGTCGAGTCGGGTTGTCGCGGGGCCAAGAGACCCAGTACTTC.

This chain joins TRBV18 and TRBJ2-3; maybe TRBD1 (6 bases). Looked up from germline, CDR1 is KGHSH and CDR2 is LQKENI. The CDR3 is 16 residues long. V lost 5 bases, J lost 5 bases, and 20 bases lay in between. In nucleotides, the CDR3 is TGTGCCAGCTCATCAAAGACAGGCCAAGGAGTAGATACGCAGTATTTT. It encodes CASSSKTGQGVDTQYF.

This chain uses TRBV9 with TRBJ2-7; 11 positions match TRBD2. This CDR3 contains 15 residues. Per germline, CDR1 SGDLS and CDR2 YYNGEE. V lost 3 bases, J lost 2 bases, and 4 bases stayed unmatched. CDR3 in DNA: TGTGCCAGCAGCGCCAGACTAGCGGGACCCTACGAGCAGTACTTC. Amino acids: CASSARLAGPYEQYF.

This clone was seen only once. V usage is TRBV27 and J usage is TRBJ2-1, with 7 positions matching TRBD2. The CDR3 is 15 amino acids. Germline lookup yields CDR1 MNHEY and CDR2 SMNVEV (reference sequence). J lost 2 bases, V lost 6 bases, and 7 bases had no gene match. The CDR3 sequence: CASRTTREAYNEQFF. Written as DNA, the CDR3 is TGTGCCAGCAGGACAACACGGGAGGCCTACAATGAGCAGTTCTTC.

The chain couples TRBV5-1 to TRBJ2-7, with TRBD1 matching over 9 bases. Germline assignment: CDR1 SGHRS and CDR2 YFSETQ. V was clipped by 4 bases and J by 2 bases; unmatched bases: 7. This CDR3 comprises 15 residues. The CDR3 loop is CASSLETGGTYEQYF. The CDR3 nucleotides read TGCGCCAGCAGCCTAGAGACAGGGGGAACCTACGAGCAGTACTTC.

This chain joins TRBV14 and TRBJ2-3; TRBD2 agrees at 10 bases. V lost 6 bases, J lost 2 bases, and 14 bases stayed unmatched. The CDR3 is 18 amino acids. CDR1 is SGHDN, CDR2 FVKESK, per germline. The CDR3 coding sequence is TGTGCCAGCAGTCCATTACTAGCGGGGAACCCCCCCACAGATACGCAGTATTTT. Amino acids: CASSPLLAGNPPTDTQYF.

The V call is TRBV15, the J call TRBJ2-1, with 12 bases identical to TRBD2. The CDR3 is 15 residues long. The trim removed 3 bases at V and 9 bases at J, leaving 6 bases unmatched. Germline-derived CDR1 and CDR2 are LNHNV and YYDKDF (reference sequence). CDR3 loop: CATSSRLAGVSEQFF. As DNA, the CDR3 is TGTGCCACCAGCAGTAGACTAGCGGGAGTTAGTGAGCAGTTCTTC.

This chain connects TRBV14 to TRBJ2-7; possibly TRBD1 or TRBD2 for D (5 bases each). This CDR3 region has 17 residues. V shed 5 bases and J shed 0 bases, with 20 bases lying between them. Germline lookup yields CDR1 SGHDN and CDR2 FVKESK. The DNA for the CDR3 is TGTGCCAGCAGCGAGGGGACCGGGCTTGCGGGCTCCTACGAGCAGTACTTC. Translation gives CASSEGTGLAGSYEQYF.

This chain joins TRBV19 and TRBJ2-7, with TRBD1 as a possible D gene (5 bases). The CDR3 loop spans 15 amino acids. CDR1 is LNHDA and CDR2 is SQIVND in the germline V gene (reference sequence). V lost 7 bases and J 1 base, leaving 17 bases between the germline ends. CDR3 in DNA: TGTGCCAGTATGAAGACAGTTTCCCTGTCCTACGAGCAGTACTTC. This codes for CASMKTVSLSYEQYF.

This clone was seen only once. This CDR3 reads CASSSSGAQYF. Here the CDR3 DNA reads TGCGCCAGCAGTTCCTCGGGGGCGCAGTATTTT. This rearrangement joins TRBV10-1 to TRBJ2-3, with D tentatively TRBD2 (6 bases). The CDR3 runs 11 residues. V lost 5 bases, J lost 10 bases, and 10 bases lay in between. Germline CDR1 WNHNN, CDR2 SYGVQD (reference sequence).

The chain carries TRBV11-1 and TRBJ1-1; 7 nucleotides align to TRBD1. This CDR3 region has 13 residues. The trim removed 4 bases at V and 3 bases at J, leaving 2 bases unmatched. Germline-derived CDR1 and CDR2 are SGHAT and FQDESV (reference sequence). The CDR3 nucleotides are TGTGCCAGCAGCTCGGACAGGTACACTGAAGCTTTCTTT. Translating gives CASSSDRYTEAFF.

The chain joins TRBV18 to TRBJ1-5; TRBD1 matches at 7 bases. The trim removed 5 bases at V and 9 bases at J, leaving 16 bases unmatched. Germline assignment: CDR1 KGHSH and CDR2 LQKENI. This CDR3 comprises 16 residues. Written as DNA, the CDR3 is TGTGCCAGCTCATCGCGACAGGGAGGGCTCAAAAGGCCCCAGCATTTT. Translated: CASSSRQGGLKRPQHF.

This chain joins TRBV6-1 and TRBJ2-7; tentatively, D is TRBD1 (8 bases). This CDR3 comprises 15 residues. Deletions cut 6 bases from V and 3 bases from J, with 18 bases between. CDR1 is MNHNS, CDR2 SASEGT, per germline. The CDR3 protein is CASRGGDRSFYEQYF. The CDR3 bases are TGTGCCAGCAGGGGGGGGGACAGGAGCTTCTACGAGCAGTACTTC.

The rearrangement joins TRBV5-4 to TRBJ2-1; possibly TRBD2 for D (6 bases). Germline V gives CDR1 SGHNT, CDR2 YYREEE (reference sequence). The CDR3 is 14 amino acids. The germline V and J ends were trimmed by 6 bases and 5 bases, with 15 bases remaining between them. CDR3 region: CASTTRTKNNEQFF. The CDR3 DNA reads as TGTGCCAGCACGACCAGGACTAAAAACAATGAGCAGTTCTTC.

The genes are TRBV6-5 and TRBJ2-7, with TRBD2 as a possible D gene (6 bases). Germline CDR1 is MNHEY and CDR2 is SVGAGI. The CDR3 is 14 amino acids. V was trimmed by 7 bases and J by 1 base, leaving 14 bases between them. CDR3 DNA: TGTGCCAGCAAGAGGGCGGGATCGTCCTACGAGCAGTACTTC. Translated, it gives CASKRAGSSYEQYF.

The V and J genes are TRBV5-4 and TRBJ2-3; D call uncertain. The CDR3 contains 16 residues. Trimming pared 5 bases from V and 1 base from J, leaving 17 bases between. CDR1 SGHNT and CDR2 YYREEE come from the germline V gene (reference sequence). CDR3 region: CASSVARGRGTDTQYF. Written as DNA, the CDR3 is TGTGCCAGCAGTGTTGCTAGAGGCCGGGGCACAGATACGCAGTATTTT.

The genes are TRBV7-4 and TRBJ1-5; D remains ambiguous. V was trimmed by 1 base and J by 2 bases, leaving 9 bases between them. Germline-derived CDR1 and CDR2 are SGHVT and SQSDAQ. The CDR3 covers 15 residues. The CDR3 protein is CASSLDREGNQPQHF. In DNA, the CDR3 is TGTGCCAGCAGCTTAGATAGAGAGGGCAATCAGCCCCAGCATTTT.

This clone was detected only a few times. The chain has TRBV30 and TRBJ1-1; D perhaps matches TRBD1 (5 bases). The CDR3 sequence is 15 residues long. CDR1 and CDR2 from the germline V gene are GTSNPN and SVGIG (reference sequence). The ends were cut back, 4 bases at V and 1 base at J, with 16 bases in the middle. The DNA for the CDR3 is TGTGCCTGGACAAGGTGGGGCTGGGGGAACACTGAAGCTTTCTTT. This translates into CAWTRWGWGNTEAFF.

The sample holds a few counts of this clone. V and J are TRBV29-1 and TRBJ2-2; D is unclear. The germline V gene encodes CDR1 SQVTM and CDR2 ANQGSEA. The CDR3 sequence is 13 residues long. The CDR3 DNA is TGCAGTTTCCGGCGTTCCAACACCGGGGAGCTGTTTTTT. Protein: CSFRRSNTGELFF.

V usage is TRBV5-1 and J usage is TRBJ2-7; D call uncertain. Germline-derived CDR1 and CDR2 are SGHRS and YFSETQ. Trimming took 4 bases from V and 2 from J, leaving 4 bases between them. This CDR3 contains 11 residues. CDR3 in amino acids: CASSEAYEQYF. The CDR3, as DNA: TGCGCCAGCAGCGAAGCCTACGAGCAGTACTTC.

This clone was detected only once. V is TRBV10-3 and J is TRBJ2-1; TRBD2 matches at 9 bases. CDR1 ENHRY and CDR2 SYGVKD come from the germline V gene. The CDR3 length is 13 residues. V was clipped by 8 bases and J by 5 bases; unmatched bases: 4. The CDR3 DNA follows: TGTGCCATCCGGACTAGCGAAAACAATGAGCAGTTCTTC. Residues: CAIRTSENNEQFF.

This chain links TRBV7-9 with TRBJ1-4, with 8 bases that match TRBD1. Germline V gene sequence: CDR1 SEHNR, CDR2 FQNEAQ (reference sequence). V shed 1 base and J 4 bases; nucleotides not matched to a gene: 8. The CDR3 extends over 17 amino acids. CDR3 nucleotide sequence: TGTGCCAGCAGCTTAGTTGGCAGGGGGCATGTTAATGAAAAACTGTTTTTT. Translating it yields CASSLVGRGHVNEKLFF.

The CDR3 here is CSVTGLAGLDYEQYF. Here the CDR3 DNA reads TGCAGCGTGACGGGACTAGCGGGATTAGACTACGAGCAGTACTTC. The chain couples TRBV29-1 to TRBJ2-7; 13 nucleotides align to TRBD2. The germline CDR1 and CDR2 sequences are SQVTM and ANQGSEA. The CDR3 length is 15 residues. The V and J ends lost 6 bases and 3 bases, in that order; junction bases with no gene match: 8.

This rearrangement joins TRBV9 to TRBJ2-7; TRBD2 agrees at 8 bases. CDR3 length: 15 amino acids. CDR1 and CDR2 from the germline V gene are SGDLS and YYNGEE. V shed 0 bases and J 7 bases; nucleotides not matched to a gene: 9. CDR3 sequence (DNA): TGTGCCAGCAGCGTAGGAGCCCAGCGGGAGCGGGAGCAGTACTTC. Translation gives CASSVGAQREREQYF.

The rearrangement uses TRBV7-9 and TRBJ2-1, with TRBD2 matching 7 bases. Unmatched junction bases numbered 14, after V lost 10 bases and J lost 5 bases. The germline V gene encodes CDR1 SEHNR and CDR2 FQNEAQ (reference sequence). The length of the CDR3 is 15 residues. The chain's CDR3 is CATTQVERGHNEQFF. The CDR3 DNA reads as TGTGCCACCACCCAAGTGGAGCGGGGTCACAATGAGCAGTTCTTC.